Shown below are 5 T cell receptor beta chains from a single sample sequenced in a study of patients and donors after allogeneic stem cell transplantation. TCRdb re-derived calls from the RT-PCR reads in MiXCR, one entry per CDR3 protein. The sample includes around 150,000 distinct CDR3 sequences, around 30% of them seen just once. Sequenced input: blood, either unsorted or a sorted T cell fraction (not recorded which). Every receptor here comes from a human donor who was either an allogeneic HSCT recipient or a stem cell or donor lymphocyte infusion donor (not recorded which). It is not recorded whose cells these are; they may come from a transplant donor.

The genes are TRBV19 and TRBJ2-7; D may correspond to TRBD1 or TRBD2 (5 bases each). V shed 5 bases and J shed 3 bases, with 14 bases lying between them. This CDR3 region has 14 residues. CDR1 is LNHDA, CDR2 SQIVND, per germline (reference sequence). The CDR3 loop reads CASSPGAKRYEQYF. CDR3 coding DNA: TGTGCCAGTAGTCCCGGGGCTAAGCGCTACGAGCAGTACTTC.

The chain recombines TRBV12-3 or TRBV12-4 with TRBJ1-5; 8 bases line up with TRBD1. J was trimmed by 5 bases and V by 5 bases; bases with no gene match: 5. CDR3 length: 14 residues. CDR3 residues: CASSPRGPYQPQHF. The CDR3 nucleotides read TGTGCCAGCAGTCCCAGGGGGCCCTATCAGCCCCAGCATTTT.

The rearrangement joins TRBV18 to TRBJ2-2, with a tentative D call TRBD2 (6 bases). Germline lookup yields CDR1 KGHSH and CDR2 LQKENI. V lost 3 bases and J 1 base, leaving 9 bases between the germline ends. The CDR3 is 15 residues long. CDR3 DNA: TGTGCCAGCTCACCGGGGAGGAAGAACACCGGGGAGCTGTTTTTT. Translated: CASSPGRKNTGELFF.

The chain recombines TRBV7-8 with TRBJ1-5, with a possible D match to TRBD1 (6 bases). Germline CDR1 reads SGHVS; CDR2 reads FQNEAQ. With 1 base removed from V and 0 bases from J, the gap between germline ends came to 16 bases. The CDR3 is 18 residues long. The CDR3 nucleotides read TGTGCCAGCAGCTTAGGGAGGGGACAAGGGTATAGCAATCAGCCCCAGCATTTT. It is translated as CASSLGRGQGYSNQPQHF.

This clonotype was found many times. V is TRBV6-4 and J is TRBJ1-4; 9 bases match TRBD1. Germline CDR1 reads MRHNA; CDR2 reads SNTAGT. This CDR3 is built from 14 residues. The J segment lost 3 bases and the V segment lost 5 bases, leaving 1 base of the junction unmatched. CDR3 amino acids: CASSRTGANEKLFF. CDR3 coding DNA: TGTGCCAGCAGTCGGACAGGGGCTAATGAAAAACTGTTTTTT.